One and the same sample provided the 6 T cell receptor beta chains below, sequenced in a study of T cell responses to AZD1222 COVID-19 vaccine. TCRdb's table, derived via immunoSEQ multiplex PCR, lists solely in-frame clones and lacks some. The table includes 90,000 to 150,000 clones, approximately 89% detected once. This sample comprised peripheral blood, obtained on day 0 of AZD1222 vaccination. These receptors all stem from an adult in good health.

The chain couples TRBV6-2 or TRBV6-3 to TRBJ2-7; unclear D gene. Trimming shortened V by 0 bases and J by 4 bases, and 10 bases separated the two germline ends. CDR1 is MNHEY, CDR2 SVGEGT, per germline. The CDR3 covers 14 residues. The CDR3 here is CASSYSGIQYEQYF. The CDR3 region has the DNA TGTGCCAGCAGTTACTCGGGCATTCAATACGAGCAGTACTTC.

The chain employs TRBV30 and TRBJ2-3; perhaps D is TRBD1 or TRBD2 (5 bases each). CDR3 length: 12 amino acids. CDR1 is GTSNPN, CDR2 SVGIG, per germline (reference sequence). V was pared by 3 bases and J by 5 bases, with 9 bases between. CDR3 sequence reads: CAWSGTGDTQYF. CDR3 in DNA: TGTGCCTGGAGCGGGACGGGAGATACGCAGTATTTT.

The chain joins TRBV4-1 to TRBJ2-1; D might be TRBD2 (5 bases). The V gene's germline CDR1 is MGHRA and CDR2 YSYEKL. The CDR3 spans 14 residues. V was clipped by 4 bases and J by 0 bases, with 7 bases between them. The CDR3 DNA follows: TGCGCCAGCAGCCCGGGGAACTCCTACAATGAGCAGTTCTTC. Its protein is CASSPGNSYNEQFF.

CDR3 sequence reads: CASISGNTGELFF. DNA of the CDR3: TGTGCCAGCATATCGGGAAACACCGGGGAGCTGTTTTTT. The gene calls are TRBV6-5 and TRBJ2-2; a possible D gene is TRBD2 (5 bases). The CDR3 length is 13 residues. Trimming removed 7 bases at V and 2 bases at J, with 8 bases between. Looked up from germline, CDR1 is MNHEY and CDR2 is SVGAGI.

The rearrangement uses TRBV6-6 and TRBJ2-7; a possible D gene is TRBD2 (6 bases). CDR1 is MNHNY and CDR2 is SVGAGI in the germline V gene (reference sequence). V was trimmed by 2 bases and J by 5 bases, leaving 10 bases between them. This CDR3 is 13 amino acids long. The CDR3 protein is CASSYAGPHEQYF. As DNA, the CDR3 is TGTGCCAGCAGTTACGCGGGGCCCCACGAGCAGTACTTC.

The V gene is TRBV7-2, the J gene TRBJ2-7, with TRBD2 as a possible D gene (6 bases). V lost 2 bases, J lost 3 bases, and 20 bases lay in between. The germline V gene has CDR1 SGHTA and CDR2 FQGNSA. The CDR3 is 17 residues long. Here the CDR3 reads CASSLKGGVAEFYEQYF. The CDR3 DNA sequence: TGTGCCAGCAGCTTAAAAGGTGGGGTAGCGGAGTTCTACGAGCAGTACTTC.